One TCR beta chain is described in this entry. As it was prepared, the TCRbeta library received unique molecular identifiers. TCRdb used MiXCR to reprocess the PCR reads, holding one entry per CDR3 protein. Among 95,000 to 150,000 distinct CDR3 sequences, more than 20% were seen once, and the ten largest hold over 9.5%. The CDR3 is made up of 15 amino acids. V lost 2 bases, J lost 10 bases, and 15 bases lay in between. These data originate in a study of T-cell reconstitution after alpha-beta-depleted transplantation in children. The chain recombines TRBV12-3 or TRBV12-4 with TRBJ1-6; possible D gene TRBD1, 5 bases. This TCR was recovered from a male patient aged 2-9 years who had a stem cell transplant for chronic granulomatous disease, so the T cells may come from the graft donor. Sequencing was performed on PBMCs, mostly from graft donor cells, taken 180 days after TCRalphabeta/CD19-depleted stem cell transplant. The CDR3 DNA follows: TGTGCCAGCAGTTTAAGGGTCAAGAGGGGATCACCCCTCCACTTT. Translating it yields CASSLRVKRGSPLHF.